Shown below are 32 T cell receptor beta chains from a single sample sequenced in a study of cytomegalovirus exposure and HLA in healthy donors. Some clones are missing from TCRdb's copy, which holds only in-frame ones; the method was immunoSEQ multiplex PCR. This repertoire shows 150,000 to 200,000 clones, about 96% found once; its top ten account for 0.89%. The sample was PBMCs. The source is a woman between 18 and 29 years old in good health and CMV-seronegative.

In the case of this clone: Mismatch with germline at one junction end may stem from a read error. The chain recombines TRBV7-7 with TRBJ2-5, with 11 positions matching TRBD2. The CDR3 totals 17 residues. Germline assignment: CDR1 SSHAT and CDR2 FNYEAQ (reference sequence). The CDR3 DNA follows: TGTGCTAGCAGCCCGAGTGTAGCGGGGGGGGGTCAAGAGACCCAGTACTTC. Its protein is CASSPSVAGGGQETQYF.

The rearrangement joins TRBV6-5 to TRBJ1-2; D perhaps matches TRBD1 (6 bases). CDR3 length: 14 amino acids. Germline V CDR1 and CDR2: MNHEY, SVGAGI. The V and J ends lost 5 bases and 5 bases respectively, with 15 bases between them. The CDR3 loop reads CASSPGQITYGYTF. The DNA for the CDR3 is TGTGCCAGCAGTCCAGGACAGATTACTTATGGCTACACCTTC.

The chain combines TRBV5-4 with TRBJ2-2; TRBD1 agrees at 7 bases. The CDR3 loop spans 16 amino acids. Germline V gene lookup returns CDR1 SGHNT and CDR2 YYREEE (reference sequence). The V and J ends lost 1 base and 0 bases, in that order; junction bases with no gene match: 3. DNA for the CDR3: TGTGCCAGCAGCTTGTGGGGACAGTCGAACACCGGGGAGCTGTTTTTT. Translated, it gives CASSLWGQSNTGELFF.

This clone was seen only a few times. CDR3 residues: CASSQGWGGGGVGGYTF. CDR3 DNA sequence: TGCGCCAGCAGCCAAGGATGGGGGGGAGGTGGTGTCGGGGGCTACACCTTC. The V and J genes are TRBV4-3 and TRBJ1-2; maybe TRBD1 (5 bases). The V and J ends lost 1 base and 8 bases respectively, with 23 bases between them. Germline V CDR1 and CDR2: LGHNA, YSLEER. The CDR3 length is 17 residues.

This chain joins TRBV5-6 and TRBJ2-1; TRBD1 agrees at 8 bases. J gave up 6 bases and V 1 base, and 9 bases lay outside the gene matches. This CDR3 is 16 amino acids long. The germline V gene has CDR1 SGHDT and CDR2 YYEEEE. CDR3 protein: CASSLLDRAYSNEQFF. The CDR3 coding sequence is TGTGCCAGCAGCTTGCTGGACAGGGCTTATTCCAATGAGCAGTTCTTC.

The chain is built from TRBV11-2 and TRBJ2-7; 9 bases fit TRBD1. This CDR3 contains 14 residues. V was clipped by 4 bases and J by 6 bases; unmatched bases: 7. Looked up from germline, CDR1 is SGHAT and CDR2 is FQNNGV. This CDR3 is CASSSGQGAFEQYF. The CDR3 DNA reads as TGTGCCAGCAGCTCGGGACAGGGAGCCTTCGAGCAGTACTTC.

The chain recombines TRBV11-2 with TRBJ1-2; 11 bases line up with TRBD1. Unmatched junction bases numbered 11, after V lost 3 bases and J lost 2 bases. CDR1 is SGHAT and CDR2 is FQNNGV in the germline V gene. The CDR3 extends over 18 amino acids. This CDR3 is CASSFMRTGGVSNYGYTF. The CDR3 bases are TGTGCCAGCAGCTTTATGAGGACAGGGGGCGTAAGCAACTATGGCTACACCTTC. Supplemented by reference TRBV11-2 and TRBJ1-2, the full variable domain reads EAGVAQSPRYKIIEKRQSVAFWCNPISGHATLYWYQQILGQGPKLLIQFQNNGVVDDSQLPKDRFSAERLKGVDSTLKIQPAKLEDSAVYLCASSFMRTGGVSNYGYTFGSGTRLTVV.

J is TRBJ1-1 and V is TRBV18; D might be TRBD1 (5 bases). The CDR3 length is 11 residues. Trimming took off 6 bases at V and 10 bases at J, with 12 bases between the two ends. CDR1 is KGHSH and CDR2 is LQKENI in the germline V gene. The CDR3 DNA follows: TGTGCCAGCTCTACAGGCCTCGGAGCTTTCTTT. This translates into CASSTGLGAFF.

The CDR3 region is CASSLFRGATEAFF. In DNA, the CDR3 is TGTGCCAGCAGTTTATTTCGGGGGGCCACTGAAGCTTTCTTT. V is TRBV27 and J is TRBJ1-1; D perhaps matches TRBD1 (6 bases). Germline assignment: CDR1 MNHEY and CDR2 SMNVEV (reference sequence). The ends were cut back, 1 base at V and 4 bases at J, with 10 bases in the middle. CDR3 length equals 14 residues.

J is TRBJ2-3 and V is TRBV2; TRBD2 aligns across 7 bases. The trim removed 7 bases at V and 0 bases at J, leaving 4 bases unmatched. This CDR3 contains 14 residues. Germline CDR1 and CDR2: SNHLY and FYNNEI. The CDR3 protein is CASKGLTSTDTQYF. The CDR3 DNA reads TGTGCCAGCAAGGGACTAACTAGCACAGATACGCAGTATTTT.

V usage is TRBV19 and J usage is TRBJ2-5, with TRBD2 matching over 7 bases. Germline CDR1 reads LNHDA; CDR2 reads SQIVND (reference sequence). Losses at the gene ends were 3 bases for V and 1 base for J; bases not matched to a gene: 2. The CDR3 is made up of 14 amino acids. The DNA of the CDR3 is TGTGCCAGTAGTATCGGACTAGGCCAAGAGACCCAGTACTTC. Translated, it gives CASSIGLGQETQYF.

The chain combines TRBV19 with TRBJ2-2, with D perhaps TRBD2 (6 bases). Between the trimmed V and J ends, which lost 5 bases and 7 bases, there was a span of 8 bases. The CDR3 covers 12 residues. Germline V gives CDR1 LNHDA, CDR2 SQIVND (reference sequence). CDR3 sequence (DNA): TGTGCCAGTAGTCCCGGGAGCGGGGAGCTGTTTTTT. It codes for CASSPGSGELFF.

In DNA, the CDR3 is TGTGCCAGCAGCGTAGATAGCGGGGTCTACAATGAGCAGTTCTTC. Its protein is CASSVDSGVYNEQFF. This sequence joins TRBV9 and TRBJ2-1; 8 bases align to TRBD2. The CDR3 contains 15 residues. Germline loops: CDR1 SGDLS, CDR2 YYNGEE. After removal of 0 bases from V and 3 bases from J, the junction contained 2 bases not matched to a gene.

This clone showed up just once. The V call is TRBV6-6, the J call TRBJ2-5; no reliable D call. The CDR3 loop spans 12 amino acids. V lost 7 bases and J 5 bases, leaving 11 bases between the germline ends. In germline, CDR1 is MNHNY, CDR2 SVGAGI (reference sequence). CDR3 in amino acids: CASTWRSETQYF. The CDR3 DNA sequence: TGTGCCAGCACCTGGAGAAGTGAGACCCAGTACTTC.

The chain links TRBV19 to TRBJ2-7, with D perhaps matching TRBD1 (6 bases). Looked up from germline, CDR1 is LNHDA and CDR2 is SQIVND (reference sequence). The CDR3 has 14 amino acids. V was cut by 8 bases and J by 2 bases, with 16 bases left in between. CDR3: CASVNRALTYEQYF. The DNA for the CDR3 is TGTGCCAGTGTCAACAGGGCCCTGACCTACGAGCAGTACTTC.

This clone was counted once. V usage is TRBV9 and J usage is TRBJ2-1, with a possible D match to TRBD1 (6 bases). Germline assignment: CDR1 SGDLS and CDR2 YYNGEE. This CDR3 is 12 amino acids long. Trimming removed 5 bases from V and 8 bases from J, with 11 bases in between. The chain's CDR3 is CASSGDTDEQFF. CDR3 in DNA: TGTGCCAGCAGTGGGGACACCGATGAGCAGTTCTTC.

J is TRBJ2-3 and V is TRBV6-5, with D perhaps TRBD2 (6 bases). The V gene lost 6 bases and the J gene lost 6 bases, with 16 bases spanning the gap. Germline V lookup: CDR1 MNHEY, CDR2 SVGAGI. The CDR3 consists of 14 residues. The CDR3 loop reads CASRPGLSPDTQYF. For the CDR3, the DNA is TGTGCCAGCAGACCCGGACTATCCCCTGATACGCAGTATTTT.

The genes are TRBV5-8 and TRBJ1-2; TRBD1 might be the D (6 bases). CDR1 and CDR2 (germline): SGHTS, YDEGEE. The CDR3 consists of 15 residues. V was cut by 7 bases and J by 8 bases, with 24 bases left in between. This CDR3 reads CASGRGGGKAIGYTF. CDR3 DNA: TGTGCCAGCGGAAGGGGAGGGGGAAAAGCCATCGGCTACACCTTC.

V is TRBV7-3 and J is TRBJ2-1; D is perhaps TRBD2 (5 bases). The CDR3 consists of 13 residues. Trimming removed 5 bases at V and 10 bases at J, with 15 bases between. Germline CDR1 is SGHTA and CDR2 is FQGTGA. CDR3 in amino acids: CASSRDHSTEQFF. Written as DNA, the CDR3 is TGTGCCAGCAGCCGGGATCACAGTACGGAGCAGTTCTTC.

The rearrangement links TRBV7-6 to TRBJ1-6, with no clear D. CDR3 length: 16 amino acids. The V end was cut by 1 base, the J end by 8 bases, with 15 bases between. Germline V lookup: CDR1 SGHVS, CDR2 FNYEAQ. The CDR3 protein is CASSLDGRSTYSPLHF. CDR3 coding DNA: TGTGCCAGCAGCTTAGACGGCAGGTCAACGTATTCACCCCTCCACTTT. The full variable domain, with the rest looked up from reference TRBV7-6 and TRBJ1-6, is GAGVSQSPRYKVTKRGQDVALRCDPISGHVSLYWYRQALGQGPEFLTYFNYEAQQDKSGLPNDRFSAERPEGSISTLTIQRTEQRDSAMYRCASSLDGRSTYSPLHFGNGTRLTVT.

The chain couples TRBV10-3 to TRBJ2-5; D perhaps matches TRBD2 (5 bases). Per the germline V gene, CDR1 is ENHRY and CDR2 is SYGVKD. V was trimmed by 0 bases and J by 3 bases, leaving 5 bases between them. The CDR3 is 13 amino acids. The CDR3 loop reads CAISESGEETQYF. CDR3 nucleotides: TGTGCCATCAGTGAGTCCGGGGAAGAGACCCAGTACTTC.

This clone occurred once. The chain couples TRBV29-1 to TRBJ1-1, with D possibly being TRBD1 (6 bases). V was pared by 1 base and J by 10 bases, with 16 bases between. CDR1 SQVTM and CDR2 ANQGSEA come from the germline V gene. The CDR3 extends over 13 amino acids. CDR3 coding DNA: TGCAGCGTTGAAGGGAGACAGGCCTTGGGAGCTTTCTTT. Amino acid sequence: CSVEGRQALGAFF. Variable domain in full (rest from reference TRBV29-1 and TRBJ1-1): SAVISQKPSRDICQRGTSLTIQCQVDSQVTMMFWYRQQPGQSLTLIATANQGSEATYESGFVIDKFPISRPNLTFSTLTVSNMSPEDSSIYLCSVEGRQALGAFFGQGTRLTVV.

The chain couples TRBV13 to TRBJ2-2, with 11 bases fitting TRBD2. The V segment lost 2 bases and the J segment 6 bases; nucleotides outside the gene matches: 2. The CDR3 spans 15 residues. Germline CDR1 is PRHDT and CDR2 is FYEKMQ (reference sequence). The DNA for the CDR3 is TGTGCCAGCAGCTTATTAGCGGGGGGGCCCGGGGAGCTGTTTTTT. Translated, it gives CASSLLAGGPGELFF.

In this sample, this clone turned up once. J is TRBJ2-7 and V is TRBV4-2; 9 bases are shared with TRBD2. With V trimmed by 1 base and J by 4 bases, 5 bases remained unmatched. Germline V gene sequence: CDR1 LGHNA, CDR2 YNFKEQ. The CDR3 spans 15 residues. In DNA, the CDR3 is TGTGCCAGCAGCCAAGTGGGCGGGGGGGCGTACGAGCAGTACTTC. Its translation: CASSQVGGGAYEQYF.

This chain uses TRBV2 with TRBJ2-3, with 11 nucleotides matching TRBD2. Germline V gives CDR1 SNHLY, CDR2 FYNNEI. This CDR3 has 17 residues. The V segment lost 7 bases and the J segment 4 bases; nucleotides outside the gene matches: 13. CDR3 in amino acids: CASMGIMTSGASDTQYF. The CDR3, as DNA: TGTGCCAGCATGGGGATAATGACTAGCGGGGCCTCAGATACGCAGTATTTT.

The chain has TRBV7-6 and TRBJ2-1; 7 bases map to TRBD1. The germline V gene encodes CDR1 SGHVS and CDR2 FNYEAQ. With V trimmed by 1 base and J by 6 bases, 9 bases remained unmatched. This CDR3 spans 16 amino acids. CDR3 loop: CASSLGTGAVFNEQFF. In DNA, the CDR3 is TGTGCCAGCAGCTTAGGCACAGGGGCCGTCTTCAATGAGCAGTTCTTC.

The CDR3 protein is CASSNRGDTSTDTQYF. The CDR3 DNA reads TGTGCCAGTAGTAACCGGGGGGATACTAGCACAGATACGCAGTATTTT. The chain carries TRBV19 and TRBJ2-3, with 7 bases fitting TRBD2. V lost 4 bases to trimming and J lost 0 bases; unmatched junction nucleotides: 7. CDR3 length: 16 amino acids. Germline-derived CDR1 and CDR2 are LNHDA and SQIVND (reference sequence). The full variable domain, its missing parts supplied by reference TRBV19 and TRBJ2-3, is DGGITQSPKYLFRKEGQNVTLSCEQNLNHDAMYWYRQDPGQGLRLIYYSQIVNDFQKGDIAEGYSVSREKKESFPLTVTSAQKNPTAFYLCASSNRGDTSTDTQYFGPGTRLTVL.

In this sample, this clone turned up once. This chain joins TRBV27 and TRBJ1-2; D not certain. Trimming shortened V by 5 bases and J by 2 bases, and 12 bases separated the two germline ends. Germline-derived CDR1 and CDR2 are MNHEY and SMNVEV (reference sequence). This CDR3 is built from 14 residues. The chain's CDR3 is CASSPTSLNYGYTF. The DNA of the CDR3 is TGTGCCAGCAGTCCGACTTCTCTGAACTATGGCTACACCTTC.

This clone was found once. The CDR3 nucleotides are TGCGCCAGCAGCCAAGTTCGTACGGTCAACACCGGGGAGCTGTTTTTT. It yields the protein CASSQVRTVNTGELFF. The gene calls are TRBV4-1 and TRBJ2-2, with D hard to call. V was shortened by 1 base and J by 2 bases, with 11 bases between the two germline ends. Germline assignment: CDR1 MGHRA and CDR2 YSYEKL. This CDR3 is 16 amino acids long.

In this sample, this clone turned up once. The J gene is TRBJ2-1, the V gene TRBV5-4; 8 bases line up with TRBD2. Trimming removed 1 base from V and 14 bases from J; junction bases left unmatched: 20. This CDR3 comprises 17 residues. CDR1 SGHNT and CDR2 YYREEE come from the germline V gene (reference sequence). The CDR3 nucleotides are TGTGCCAGCAGCTTGAGTGGCGGGCGGGGGGCTCACTCTATTGAGTTCTTC. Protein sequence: CASSLSGGRGAHSIEFF.

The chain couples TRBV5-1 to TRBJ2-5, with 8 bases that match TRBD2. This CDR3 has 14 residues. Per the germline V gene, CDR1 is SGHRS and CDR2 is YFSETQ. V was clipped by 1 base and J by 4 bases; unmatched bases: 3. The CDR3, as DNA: TGCGCCAGCAGCTTGTCGGGGGGGCCAGAGACCCAGTACTTC. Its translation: CASSLSGGPETQYF. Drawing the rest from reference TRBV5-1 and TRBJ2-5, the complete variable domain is KAGVTQTPRYLIKTRGQQVTLSCSPISGHRSVSWYQQTPGQGLQFLFEYFSETQRNKGNFPGRFSGRQFSNSRSEMNVSTLELGDSALYLCASSLSGGPETQYFGPGTRLLVL.

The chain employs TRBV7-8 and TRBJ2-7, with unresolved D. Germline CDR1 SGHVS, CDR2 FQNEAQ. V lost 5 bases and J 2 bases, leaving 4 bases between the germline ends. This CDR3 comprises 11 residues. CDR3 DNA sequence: TGTGCCAGCAGCCCCGCCTACGAGCAGTACTTC. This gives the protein CASSPAYEQYF.